A single sample gave rise to the 17 T cell receptor beta chains below, sequenced in a study of human T cells and chemical hapten exposure. TCRdb used MiXCR to reprocess the RACE reads, holding one entry per CDR3 protein. This table holds some 170,000 distinct CDR3 sequences, 20% to 25% found once. Time point in this sample: patch test 1, 2 weeks after DPC sensitization. This sample's treatment: therapeutic diphenylcyclopropenone sensitization with weekly scalp DPC. The material sequenced was whole blood, taken in connection with sensitization to the hapten diphenylcyclopropenone (DPC). All receptors derive from a woman between 50 and 59 years old with alopecia areata. Some clones in this sample may be carry-over from other donors' samples.

The chain couples TRBV29-1 to TRBJ2-5; D may be TRBD2 (6 bases). V gave up 3 bases and J gave up 3 bases, with 8 bases separating them. This CDR3 is 12 amino acids long. Germline V CDR1 and CDR2: SQVTM, ANQGSEA. The CDR3 region is CSVDRLEETQYF. The DNA for the CDR3 is TGCAGCGTTGATAGACTAGAAGAGACCCAGTACTTC. The full variable domain, its missing parts supplied by reference TRBV29-1 and TRBJ2-5, is SAVISQKPSRDICQRGTSLTIQCQVDSQVTMMFWYRQQPGQSLTLIATANQGSEATYESGFVIDKFPISRPNLTFSTLTVSNMSPEDSSIYLCSVDRLEETQYFGPGTRLLVL.

This chain connects TRBV5-1 to TRBJ2-5; no definite D call. This CDR3 has 14 residues. Germline values: CDR1 SGHRS, CDR2 YFSETQ. V was shortened by 1 base and J by 3 bases, with 10 bases between the two germline ends. This CDR3 reads CASSLMSAEETQYF. CDR3 DNA sequence: TGCGCCAGCAGCTTGATGTCGGCGGAAGAGACCCAGTACTTC. Drawing the rest from reference TRBV5-1 and TRBJ2-5, the complete variable domain is KAGVTQTPRYLIKTRGQQVTLSCSPISGHRSVSWYQQTPGQGLQFLFEYFSETQRNKGNFPGRFSGRQFSNSRSEMNVSTLELGDSALYLCASSLMSAEETQYFGPGTRLLVL.

V usage is TRBV3-1 and J usage is TRBJ2-7; no definite D call. The CDR3 runs 14 residues. Germline V lookup: CDR1 LGHDT, CDR2 YNNKEL (reference sequence). The germline V and J ends were trimmed by 0 bases and 4 bases, with 10 bases remaining between them. The CDR3 region has the DNA TGTGCCAGCAGCCAAGATCGGAAGGGTTACGAGCAGTACTTC. Protein: CASSQDRKGYEQYF.

A few counts support this clonotype. The rearrangement links TRBV29-1 to TRBJ2-2, with D unresolved. V lost 6 bases and J 6 bases, leaving 8 bases between the germline ends. The CDR3 runs to 11 residues. Per the germline V gene, CDR1 is SQVTM and CDR2 is ANQGSEA. The CDR3 bases are TGCAGCGTCGCCCAACCCGGGGAGCTGTTTTTT. Amino acid sequence: CSVAQPGELFF.

This clonotype was detected only a few times. CDR3 DNA: TGTGCCAGCAGCTCTACGGGACTAGCGGGAGCTACGCAGTATTTT. This sequence encodes CASSSTGLAGATQYF. The rearrangement joins TRBV11-2 to TRBJ2-3; 14 bases align to TRBD2. CDR3 size: 15 residues. The V gene's germline CDR1 is SGHAT and CDR2 FQNNGV. After removal of 4 bases from V and 8 bases from J, the junction contained 5 bases not matched to a gene.

This clonotype was recorded many times. This chain links TRBV20-1 with TRBJ2-3; 15 bases fit TRBD2. J gave up 4 bases and V 0 bases, and 5 bases lay outside the gene matches. The CDR3 spans 17 residues. Germline CDR1 DFQATT, CDR2 SNEGSKA (reference sequence). The CDR3 region is CSARDLGLAGGSDTQYF. The DNA of the CDR3 is TGCAGTGCTAGAGATCTGGGACTAGCGGGAGGTTCAGATACGCAGTATTTT.

There are a few counts of this clonotype. The chain carries TRBV29-1 and TRBJ1-1, with a possible D match to TRBD1 (5 bases). The CDR3 runs to 13 residues. V was clipped by 3 bases and J by 1 base, with 9 bases between them. Germline loops: CDR1 SQVTM, CDR2 ANQGSEA. The DNA for the CDR3 is TGCAGCGTTGAGGCAGGGACGAACACTGAAGCTTTCTTT. It is translated as CSVEAGTNTEAFF.

To note about this clonotype: Relative to the germline gene, one junction end is altered; a read error may explain this. The chain joins TRBV7-7 to TRBJ2-5, with a weak D call TRBD1 (7 bases). This CDR3 is built from 14 residues. Germline CDR1 and CDR2: SSHAT and FNYEAQ (reference sequence). CDR3 coding DNA: TGTGCTAGCAGCTTTGGCGGGACAGAAGAGACCCAGTACTTC. Amino acids: CASSFGGTEETQYF.

This clonotype was detected only a few times. This rearrangement joins TRBV29-1 to TRBJ2-7; 12 bases line up with TRBD2. Germline assignment: CDR1 SQVTM and CDR2 ANQGSEA. After removal of 0 bases from V and 6 bases from J, the junction contained 6 bases not matched to a gene. This CDR3 region has 15 residues. The CDR3 DNA follows: TGCAGCGTTGAAGACCGACTAGCGGGAGTTGGCGAGCAGTACTTC. This gives the protein CSVEDRLAGVGEQYF.

This chain uses TRBV6-5 with TRBJ2-6; 8 bases are shared with TRBD2. The CDR3 loop spans 18 amino acids. Germline values: CDR1 MNHEY, CDR2 SVGAGI. Unmatched junction bases numbered 8, after V lost 2 bases and J lost 2 bases. CDR3 sequence: CASSYGVGRGTGANVLTF. The CDR3 DNA reads as TGTGCCAGCAGTTACGGGGTCGGGAGGGGAACTGGGGCCAACGTCCTGACTTTC.

The table lists this clonotype with many counts. This chain links TRBV7-2 with TRBJ1-1; D is ambiguous. CDR1 SGHTA and CDR2 FQGNSA come from the germline V gene. The CDR3 is made up of 13 amino acids. V lost 1 base and J lost 7, with 10 bases in between. CDR3 loop: CASSLDPGREAFF. In DNA, the CDR3 is TGTGCCAGCAGCTTAGACCCGGGCCGTGAAGCTTTCTTT.

This clonotype turned up a few times. The chain joins TRBV3-1 to TRBJ2-7, with no clear D. CDR3 length equals 13 residues. Per germline, CDR1 LGHDT and CDR2 YNNKEL (reference sequence). The V gene lost 3 bases and the J gene lost 7 bases, with 13 bases spanning the gap. The CDR3 nucleotides read TGTGCCAGCAGCCAGCACGTAACAGAAGAGCAGTACTTC. It is translated as CASSQHVTEEQYF.

This clonotype was observed once. The genes are TRBV2 and TRBJ2-7; 9 nucleotides agree with TRBD2. Per the germline V gene, CDR1 is SNHLY and CDR2 is FYNNEI. J was trimmed by 7 bases and V by 6 bases; bases with no gene match: 10. This CDR3 contains 14 residues. CDR3 in amino acids: CASSDRTSASEQYF. DNA for the CDR3: TGTGCCAGCAGCGACCGGACTAGCGCCTCAGAGCAGTACTTC. Full variable domain (outside the CDR3, taken from reference TRBV2 and TRBJ2-7): EPEVTQTPSHQVTQMGQEVILRCVPISNHLYFYWYRQILGQKVEFLVSFYNNEISEKSEIFDDQFSVERPDGSNFTLKIRSTKLEDSAMYFCASSDRTSASEQYFGPGTRLTVT.

This chain joins TRBV7-9 and TRBJ1-1; D call uncertain. CDR1 is SEHNR and CDR2 is FQNEAQ in the germline V gene (reference sequence). The V gene lost 4 bases and the J gene lost 5 bases, with 17 bases spanning the gap. The CDR3 spans 15 residues. The CDR3 sequence: CASSSTPPEGTEAFF. The CDR3 region has the DNA TGTGCCAGCAGCTCCACCCCCCCGGAAGGAACTGAAGCTTTCTTT.

The chain has TRBV7-8 and TRBJ2-3; no clear D. The V gene lost 1 base and the J gene lost 4 bases, with 12 bases spanning the gap. The CDR3 is made up of 15 amino acids. Germline V gene data show CDR1 as SGHVS and CDR2 as FQNEAQ. This CDR3 reads CASSLGQPRSDTQYF. CDR3 sequence (DNA): TGTGCCAGCAGCTTAGGGCAGCCGAGATCAGATACGCAGTATTTT.

The chain uses TRBV27 and TRBJ2-1; 12 nucleotides align to TRBD1. From germline, CDR1 is MNHEY and CDR2 SMNVEV (reference sequence). The V segment lost 2 bases and the J segment 6 bases; nucleotides outside the gene matches: 8. CDR3 size: 17 residues. In DNA form, the CDR3 reads TGTGCCAGCAGTTTACTTCCCGGGACAGGGGGCTCCAATGAGCAGTTCTTC. Its protein is CASSLLPGTGGSNEQFF.

This clonotype was picked up a small number of times. The genes are TRBV5-4 and TRBJ2-3; D remains ambiguous. The CDR3 spans 15 residues. Germline V lookup: CDR1 SGHNT, CDR2 YYREEE (reference sequence). Trimming shortened V by 0 bases and J by 2 bases, and 10 bases separated the two germline ends. The CDR3 loop reads CASSLVGRNTDTQYF. CDR3 DNA sequence: TGTGCCAGCAGCTTGGTCGGACGGAACACAGATACGCAGTATTTT.